The source of this T cell receptor beta chain is a study of shared clonotypes between healthy human individuals. At the level of the study: Three CD4 naive, three CD4 memory, two CD8 naive and one CD8 memory plate were used per donor. The study's findings and limits: Non-shared clonotypes displayed generation probabilities falling below those of clonotypes present in all four donors.

Repertoires were generated with immunoSEQ multiplex PCR, while TCRdb's copy carries only in-frame clones and drops some. In the table there are about 2.4 million clones, roughly 92% of which are singletons. Of note for this clone: Its specificity is not known.

Between the trimmed V and J ends, which lost 5 bases and 8 bases, there was a span of 19 bases. The CDR3 runs to 14 residues. The germline V gene has CDR1 GTSNPN and CDR2 SVGIG (reference sequence). This receptor was obtained from a man aged 18 to 29 in good health. This chain uses TRBV30 with TRBJ2-4; D remains ambiguous. Sequencing used naive CD4+ T cells sorted from blood. The sample's subset: CD45RA+ positively selected. CDR3 region: CAWARSGSGDIQYF. The CDR3 region has the DNA TGTGCCTGGGCAAGATCTGGCTCTGGGGACATTCAGTACTTC.